A single TCR beta chain is shown here with its context. Its specificity is not known. The data were obtained in a study of cytomegalovirus exposure and HLA in healthy donors. Study at large: Sequencing of roughly 180 million T cells in an earlier analysis found approximately 120 million unique TCR beta sequences. Findings of the study overall: An analysis was carried out later, and it reportedly showed fewer N-insertions in an Asian-associated ancestry cluster than the approximately 610-donor mean. CMV serostatus alone was available as immune exposure information.

This CDR3 region has 15 residues. With 4 bases removed from V and 0 bases from J, the gap between germline ends came to 9 bases. The germline V gene encodes CDR1 SNHLY and CDR2 FYNNEI. Vbeta (60) and Jbeta (13) primers were used in the PCR. TCRdb keeps only in-frame clones here, not all; method: immunoSEQ multiplex PCR. Found here are roughly 130,000 clones, approximately 68% of them singletons; the top ten hold about 1.5%. Specimen: PBMCs. The chain couples TRBV2 to TRBJ1-4; TRBD1 might be the D (5 bases). The TCR comes from a man younger than 45 in good health and CMV-seropositive. For the CDR3, the DNA is TGTGCCAGCAGTGGACAGTCAGCAACTAATGAAAAACTGTTTTTT. It yields the protein CASSGQSATNEKLFF.